The 27 T cell receptor beta chains below all came from one sample that was sequenced in a study of naive CD8 T cells in extremely preterm neonates. Study-wide findings and caveats: Compared with older groups, preterm CDR3s were shorter, with fewer N additions and less trimming.

Sequencing used immunoSEQ multiplex PCR; TCRdb keeps in-frame clones, though not all of them. The profile shows fewer than 25,000 clones, more than 70% of them singletons. These receptors' antigens are unknown. Samples were taken at extremely preterm deliveries at about 23-27 weeks of gestation. Sequences were obtained from naive CD8+ T cells from cord blood. These receptors came from a boy who was born preterm.

The J gene is TRBJ1-4, the V gene TRBV9; TRBD1 matches at 8 bases. The CDR3 runs to 14 residues. Looked up from germline, CDR1 is SGDLS and CDR2 is YYNGEE. Trimming cost V 2 bases and J 4 bases; bases outside gene matches: 1. CDR3 protein: CASSVTGGNEKLFF. The CDR3 region has the DNA TGTGCCAGCAGCGTCACAGGGGGTAATGAAAAACTGTTTTTT.

This chain uses TRBV5-8 with TRBJ2-7, with TRBD1 matching over 8 bases. J lost 4 bases, V lost 0 bases, and 3 bases had no gene match. The CDR3 has 14 residues. The germline V gene encodes CDR1 SGHTS and CDR2 YDEGEE. CDR3 loop: CASSLDRGLYEQYF. For the CDR3, the DNA is TGTGCCAGCAGCTTGGACAGGGGGTTATACGAGCAGTACTTC.

The rearrangement uses TRBV4-2 and TRBJ1-1; 8 bases line up with TRBD1. V shed 6 bases and J 4 bases; nucleotides not matched to a gene: 7. The CDR3 runs 14 residues. Per the germline V gene, CDR1 is LGHNA and CDR2 is YNFKEQ. The CDR3 spells CASRDYTGGTEAFF. The CDR3 coding sequence is TGTGCCAGCAGGGATTATACAGGGGGCACTGAAGCTTTCTTT.

This clone showed up just a few times. The sample has other DNA sequences that encode this CDR3 too. This chain uses TRBV7-9 with TRBJ1-2; the D is unclear. The V gene lost 0 bases and the J gene lost 1 base, with 0 bases spanning the gap. CDR1 and CDR2 (germline): SEHNR, FQNEAQ (reference sequence). This CDR3 has 12 amino acids. CDR3 amino acids: CASSLANYGYTF. The CDR3 DNA reads as TGTGCCAGCAGCTTAGCTAACTATGGCTACACCTTC.

The V gene is TRBV9, the J gene TRBJ2-1; 8 bases are shared with TRBD2. V lost 3 bases to trimming and J lost 3 bases; unmatched junction nucleotides: 2. Germline V lookup: CDR1 SGDLS, CDR2 YYNGEE. The CDR3 contains 14 residues. For the CDR3, the DNA is TGTGCCAGCAGCGCCGGGACTAGCTACAATGAGCAGTTCTTC. Protein sequence: CASSAGTSYNEQFF.

The chain links TRBV6-4 to TRBJ1-5; D unresolved. Germline CDR1 MRHNA, CDR2 SNTAGT. The CDR3 length is 16 residues. The germline V and J ends were trimmed by 8 bases and 1 base, with 18 bases remaining between them. This chain's CDR3 is CASEEAVPLSNQPQHF. The CDR3, as DNA: TGTGCCAGCGAGGAGGCAGTCCCTCTCAGCAATCAGCCCCAGCATTTT.

The chain couples TRBV6-5 to TRBJ2-7, with 12 bases that match TRBD1. The germline V gene has CDR1 MNHEY and CDR2 SVGAGI. The CDR3 spans 16 residues. J was trimmed by 2 bases and V by 2 bases; bases with no gene match: 4. The DNA of the CDR3 is TGTGCCAGCAGTTACGGGACAGGGGGCCTACCCTACGAGCAGTACTTC. This encodes CASSYGTGGLPYEQYF.

This clone was seen only once. A much larger clone lies one base from this, so it may be a read error. The chain uses TRBV27 and TRBJ2-7, with D tentatively TRBD2 (6 bases). Germline values: CDR1 MNHEY, CDR2 SMNVEV (reference sequence). This CDR3 is built from 11 residues. V was trimmed by 3 bases and J by 6 bases, leaving 6 bases between them. CDR3 loop: CASSFGGEQYF. CDR3 nucleotides: TGTGCCAGCAGTTTCGGGGGCGAGCAGTACTTC.

V and J are TRBV28 and TRBJ1-2; 7 bases line up with TRBD1. V lost 6 bases, J lost 1 base, and 5 bases stayed unmatched. This CDR3 region has 14 residues. Germline V gene sequence: CDR1 MDHEN, CDR2 SYDVKM. The CDR3 DNA is TGTGCCAGCAGCCGACAGGGACGTAACTATGGCTACACCTTC. Protein: CASSRQGRNYGYTF.

This clone was counted once. This chain connects TRBV19 to TRBJ1-2; D is uncertain. V was clipped by 1 base and J by 10 bases, with 13 bases between them. Germline lookup yields CDR1 LNHDA and CDR2 SQIVND (reference sequence). This CDR3 has 13 residues. This chain's CDR3 is CASSIGGPLDYTF. In nucleotides, the CDR3 is TGTGCCAGTAGTATAGGAGGCCCTCTAGACTACACCTTC. The full variable domain, with the rest looked up from reference TRBV19 and TRBJ1-2, is DGGITQSPKYLFRKEGQNVTLSCEQNLNHDAMYWYRQDPGQGLRLIYYSQIVNDFQKGDIAEGYSVSREKKESFPLTVTSAQKNPTAFYLCASSIGGPLDYTFGSGTRLTVV.

This chain links TRBV27 with TRBJ1-1, with D perhaps matching TRBD1 (5 bases). CDR1 is MNHEY, CDR2 SMNVEV, per germline (reference sequence). This CDR3 has 15 amino acids. Trimming took off 1 base at V and 8 bases at J, with 17 bases between the two ends. CDR3 residues: CASSLLGEGKGEAFF. CDR3 nucleotide sequence: TGTGCCAGCAGTTTATTAGGGGAGGGTAAGGGGGAAGCTTTCTTT.

A word on this clone: The same CDR3 can be traced to other DNA sequences in this sample. V is TRBV6-5 and J is TRBJ1-1; D is possibly TRBD1 (5 bases). Deletions cut 3 bases from V and 1 base from J, with 9 bases between. The germline V gene has CDR1 MNHEY and CDR2 SVGAGI. This CDR3 has 14 amino acids. The DNA of the CDR3 is TGTGCCAGCAGTTATTCGGGGGGGAACACTGAAGCTTTCTTT. Translated, it gives CASSYSGGNTEAFF.

This chain connects TRBV6-1 to TRBJ2-1; 10 bases agree with TRBD2. CDR3 size: 14 residues. The germline gives CDR1 MNHNS, CDR2 SASEGT. J lost 4 bases, V lost 6 bases, and 3 bases had no gene match. The CDR3 region is CASSQAGGYNEQFF. The CDR3, as DNA: TGTGCCAGCAGCCAAGCGGGGGGGTACAATGAGCAGTTCTTC.

Remarks on this clone: One end of the junction is discordant with germline, which a read error may explain. The chain uses TRBV7-7 and TRBJ2-2, with D possibly being TRBD2 (6 bases). The length of the CDR3 is 13 residues. Germline V gene lookup returns CDR1 SSHAT and CDR2 FNYEAQ (reference sequence). CDR3 loop: CASSLADTGELFF. Written as DNA, the CDR3 is TGTGCTAGCAGCTTAGCGGACACCGGGGAGCTGTTTTTT.

The V gene is TRBV9, the J gene TRBJ1-4, with D tentatively TRBD1 (6 bases). Germline CDR1 and CDR2: SGDLS and YYNGEE. CDR3 length: 16 residues. The ends were cut back, 0 bases at V and 0 bases at J, with 9 bases in the middle. Here the CDR3 DNA reads TGTGCCAGCAGCGTAGCTGGGGGCGCAACTAATGAAAAACTGTTTTTT. Translating it yields CASSVAGGATNEKLFF.

The V and J genes are TRBV15 and TRBJ1-2, with 7 nucleotides matching TRBD1. V dropped 3 bases and J dropped 6; count of bases not matched to a gene: 13. The CDR3 covers 16 residues. The germline CDR1 and CDR2 sequences are LNHNV and YYDKDF (reference sequence). The DNA of the CDR3 is TGTGCCACCAGCAGGGACGAGACTACAGGGGACCATGGCTACACCTTC. It encodes CATSRDETTGDHGYTF.

This clone has more than one count but fewer than ten. This chain joins TRBV7-3 and TRBJ1-5; TRBD1 is a possible D gene (6 bases). V lost 2 bases to trimming and J lost 6 bases, with 8 bases between them. The germline gives CDR1 SGHTA, CDR2 FQGTGA. This CDR3 is 13 amino acids long. This chain's CDR3 is CASSLSTGQPQHF. The CDR3 nucleotides are TGTGCCAGCAGCTTATCGACAGGTCAGCCCCAGCATTTT. The full variable domain, in which reference TRBV7-3 and TRBJ1-5 provide the parts outside the CDR3, is GAGVSQTPSNKVTEKGKYVELRCDPISGHTALYWYRQSLGQGPEFLIYFQGTGAADDSGLPNDRFFAVRPEGSVSTLKIQRTERGDSAVYLCASSLSTGQPQHFGDGTRLSIL.

The chain recombines TRBV9 with TRBJ2-1; possible D gene TRBD2, 6 bases. This CDR3 is built from 15 residues. Trimming stripped 3 bases from V and 3 bases from J, with 13 bases between. Germline V gene data show CDR1 as SGDLS and CDR2 as YYNGEE. The CDR3 DNA reads TGTGCCAGCAGCGCGCGGGACCTAGACTACAATGAGCAGTTCTTC. Encoded protein: CASSARDLDYNEQFF. The variable domain in full, with the rest retrieved from reference TRBV9 and TRBJ2-1, is DSGVTQTPKHLITATGQRVTLRCSPRSGDLSVYWYQQSLDQGLQFLIQYYNGEERAKGNILERFSAQQFPDLHSELNLSSLELGDSALYFCASSARDLDYNEQFFGPGTRLTVL.

CDR3 bases: TGCAGCGTTGGGACAGGGTCTGGAAACACCATATATTTT. Its translation: CSVGTGSGNTIYF. The V and J genes are TRBV29-1 and TRBJ1-3; 8 positions match TRBD1. J was trimmed by 1 base and V by 4 bases; bases with no gene match: 0. Looked up from germline, CDR1 is SQVTM and CDR2 is ANQGSEA. The CDR3 has 13 residues.

This chain uses TRBV5-4 with TRBJ2-3; 8 bases match TRBD2. The CDR3 is 15 residues long. Losses at the gene ends were 0 bases for V and 0 bases for J; bases not matched to a gene: 0. The germline CDR1 and CDR2 sequences are SGHNT and YYREEE (reference sequence). Here the CDR3 reads CASSLAGGSTDTQYF. The CDR3 DNA follows: TGTGCCAGCAGCTTGGCGGGGGGGAGCACAGATACGCAGTATTTT. Filled out from reference TRBV5-4 and TRBJ2-3, the complete variable domain reads ETGVTQSPTHLIKTRGQQVTLRCSSQSGHNTVSWYQQALGQGPQFIFQYYREEENGRGNFPPRFSGLQFPNYSSELNVNALELDDSALYLCASSLAGGSTDTQYFGPGTRLTVL.

The chain recombines TRBV7-2 with TRBJ1-2; perhaps TRBD1 as D (6 bases). Germline assignment: CDR1 SGHTA and CDR2 FQGNSA. The CDR3 covers 16 residues. V gave up 3 bases and J gave up 2 bases, with 16 bases separating them. CDR3 in DNA: TGTGCCAGCAGCTTGTTTAAACCGGGGGGCAACTATGGCTACACCTTC. Its protein is CASSLFKPGGNYGYTF.

The chain links TRBV5-1 to TRBJ1-1, with D tentatively TRBD1 (5 bases). The CDR3 has 14 amino acids. CDR1 is SGHRS, CDR2 YFSETQ, per germline. V was pared by 5 bases and J by 3 bases, with 14 bases between. The CDR3 DNA reads TGCGCCAGCAGATACCCTGGGGGACACACTGAAGCTTTCTTT. Residues: CASRYPGGHTEAFF. Variable domain in full (rest from reference TRBV5-1 and TRBJ1-1): KAGVTQTPRYLIKTRGQQVTLSCSPISGHRSVSWYQQTPGQGLQFLFEYFSETQRNKGNFPGRFSGRQFSNSRSEMNVSTLELGDSALYLCASRYPGGHTEAFFGQGTRLTVV.

The rearrangement links TRBV29-1 to TRBJ1-1, with 8 bases aligning to TRBD1. V shed 6 bases and J 6 bases; nucleotides not matched to a gene: 0. CDR1 SQVTM and CDR2 ANQGSEA come from the germline V gene. CDR3 length: 10 amino acids. CDR3 protein: CSVQGAEAFF. The DNA of the CDR3 is TGCAGCGTACAGGGGGCTGAAGCTTTCTTT.

The chain uses TRBV5-4 and TRBJ2-5; D not resolved. Judging by the DNA end, TRBJ2-7 fits better; the J call may be wrong. CDR3 length: 14 residues. Germline CDR1 reads SGHNT; CDR2 reads YYREEE (reference sequence). CDR3 in amino acids: CASSQDHVLYEQYF. The DNA of the CDR3 is TGTGCCAGCAGCCAAGATCACGTACTCTACGAGCAGTACTTC.

V usage is TRBV2 and J usage is TRBJ2-7; D is undetermined. This CDR3 is 11 amino acids long. Germline loops: CDR1 SNHLY, CDR2 FYNNEI. Trimming took 1 base from V and 4 from J, leaving 2 bases between them. DNA for the CDR3: TGTGCCAGCAGTGAAGTTTACGAGCAGTACTTC. As protein: CASSEVYEQYF.

CDR3 loop: CASSQVWGLAGEGETQYF. CDR3 coding DNA: TGCGCCAGCAGCCAAGTTTGGGGACTAGCGGGGGAAGGAGAGACCCAGTACTTC. The rearrangement uses TRBV4-1 and TRBJ2-5; the match to TRBD2 covers 14 bases. CDR3 size: 18 residues. Germline CDR1 reads MGHRA; CDR2 reads YSYEKL. Unmatched junction bases numbered 8, after V lost 1 base and J lost 4 bases.

The V and J genes are TRBV10-3 and TRBJ1-1, with D tentatively TRBD1 (6 bases). This CDR3 is 14 amino acids long. Trimming removed 6 bases at V and 2 bases at J, with 13 bases between. From germline, CDR1 is ENHRY and CDR2 SYGVKD. CDR3 DNA sequence: TGTGCCATCAGCCGACAGGACCTTAACACTGAAGCTTTCTTT. This codes for CAISRQDLNTEAFF.